A selection of T cell receptor beta chains follows, all from one sample in a study of blood T cell repertoires in COVID-19. The data were produced by immunoSEQ multiplex PCR, yet TCRdb's version contains in-frame clones alone and is incomplete. This table has a few hundred thousand clones, over 75% appearing once. The specimen was PBMCs or T cells enriched from blood (not recorded which). All receptors come from a woman aged 40 to 50 who had recovered from COVID-19. CDR3s include the opening cysteine and the closing phenylalanine or tryptophan. D genes are given only for firm matches. Clone size, where shown, is once, few, many, or a class for clones that have expanded.

v_gene	d_gene	abundance	j_gene	CDR3aa	CDR3nt
TRBV5-8	.	.	TRBJ1-1	CASLIRGYTEAFF	TGTGCCAGCTTGATAAGGGGATACACTGAAGCTTTCTTT
TRBV19	TRBD1	.	TRBJ2-3	CASSGGQGGGTDTQYF	TGTGCCAGTAGTGGGGGACAGGGAGGTGGCACAGATACGCAGTATTTT
TRBV27	.	once	TRBJ2-7	CASSSPAVPGEQYF	TGTGCCAGCAGTTCCCCAGCCGTTCCGGGAGAGCAGTACTTC
TRBV19	TRBD1	.	TRBJ1-2	CASSTRWDSRTNYGYTF	TGTGCCAGTAGTACACGTTGGGACAGTCGGACTAACTATGGCTACACCTTC
TRBV3-1/TRBV3-2	.	once	TRBJ2-7	CASSQVGGSYEQYF	TGTGCCAGCAGCCAAGTGGGGGGATCCTACGAGCAGTACTTC
TRBV18	.	.	TRBJ1-2	CASSPETGRLRGYTF	TGTGCCAGCTCACCAGAGACAGGCCGTCTGCGGGGCTACACCTTC
TRBV2	TRBD2	.	TRBJ2-7	CASISSSGWAGEQYF	TGTGCCAGCATTTCTTCTAGCGGATGGGCGGGAGAGCAGTACTTC
TRBV27	TRBD1	.	TRBJ1-2	CASRTPLGQGADGYTF	TGTGCCAGCAGAACCCCCCTCGGGCAGGGGGCTGATGGCTACACCTTC
TRBV29-1	.	.	TRBJ2-7	CSVDRGGEQYF	TGCAGCGTCGATAGAGGGGGCGAGCAGTACTTC
TRBV6-1	.	.	TRBJ1-1	CASSEAHRVTEAFF	TGTGCCAGCAGTGAAGCACACAGGGTCACTGAAGCTTTCTTT